The 25 T cell receptor beta chains below were found in one sample sequenced in a study of a mutant IDH1 vaccine in newly diagnosed glioma. Here immunoSEQ multiplex PCR was the method, and the copy in TCRdb shows in-frame clones only, minus some. The sample yields some 51,000 clones, roughly 80% seen once. The time point: baseline, week 1 (first vaccination visit). Treatment in this sample: pre-vaccination baseline after standard-of-care therapy. This specimen was PBMCs, taken from a glioma patient treated with radiotherapy, temozolomide or both. All receptors derive from a woman between 35 and 50 years old with glioma.

The rearrangement joins TRBV7-9 to TRBJ1-1; the D gene is possibly TRBD1 (5 bases). In germline, CDR1 is SEHNR, CDR2 FQNEAQ (reference sequence). Deletions cut 3 bases from V and 6 bases from J, with 11 bases between. This CDR3 spans 13 amino acids. CDR3 protein: CASSFRGMAEAFF. The CDR3 nucleotides are TGTGCCAGCAGCTTTAGGGGAATGGCTGAAGCTTTCTTT.

A single count supports this clone. This chain links TRBV6-5 with TRBJ2-7; D might be TRBD1 or TRBD2, each matching 5 bases. Per germline, CDR1 MNHEY and CDR2 SVGAGI. Trimming took 7 bases from V and 2 from J, leaving 18 bases between them. The CDR3 covers 15 residues. The CDR3 protein is CASTAYSGPTYEQYF. CDR3 in DNA: TGTGCCAGCACCGCCTATTCGGGACCAACCTACGAGCAGTACTTC.

This chain connects TRBV5-1 to TRBJ2-7; D is unresolved. Germline assignment: CDR1 SGHRS and CDR2 YFSETQ. Trimming removed 0 bases from V and 3 bases from J, with 7 bases in between. The CDR3 sequence is 13 residues long. The CDR3 DNA reads as TGCGCCAGCAGCTTGGCAAGCAACTACGAGCAGTACTTC. Its translation is CASSLASNYEQYF.

This clone was recorded once. The CDR3 loop is CASSPTPIGEQFF. In nucleotides, the CDR3 is TGTGCCAGCAGCCCCACTCCAATAGGAGAGCAGTTCTTC. The gene calls are TRBV5-6 and TRBJ2-1; no reliable D call. V shed 4 bases and J shed 10 bases, with 15 bases lying between them. This CDR3 has 13 residues. CDR1 is SGHDT, CDR2 YYEEEE, per germline.

The chain uses TRBV29-1 and TRBJ2-7, with TRBD1 matching 10 bases. The V segment lost 0 bases and the J segment 0 bases; nucleotides outside the gene matches: 8. The length of the CDR3 is 17 residues. Germline-derived CDR1 and CDR2 are SQVTM and ANQGSEA. Here the CDR3 reads CSVEETGDRGASYEQYF. The CDR3 DNA reads TGCAGCGTTGAAGAAACGGGGGACAGGGGAGCCTCCTACGAGCAGTACTTC.

V and J are TRBV9 and TRBJ1-2; 9 positions agree with TRBD1. This CDR3 spans 16 amino acids. V trimming: 3 bases; J trimming: 4 bases; junction bases outside the gene matches: 10. CDR1 and CDR2 from the germline V gene are SGDLS and YYNGEE. CDR3 protein: CASSAGPDRGVYGYTF. The CDR3 coding sequence is TGTGCCAGCAGCGCCGGACCGGACAGGGGAGTCTATGGCTACACCTTC.

This chain connects TRBV2 to TRBJ1-1, with D hard to call. CDR1 and CDR2 (germline): SNHLY, FYNNEI. V gave up 3 bases and J gave up 4 bases, with 12 bases separating them. There are 14 residues in the CDR3. Written as DNA, the CDR3 is TGTGCCAGCAGTGATTGGGCAGGAGGCACTGAAGCTTTCTTT. It codes for CASSDWAGGTEAFF.

V is TRBV27 and J is TRBJ2-5; weak D call: TRBD2 (5 bases). The length of the CDR3 is 14 residues. V was cut by 5 bases and J by 5 bases, with 15 bases left in between. Germline lookup yields CDR1 MNHEY and CDR2 SMNVEV (reference sequence). CDR3: CASSQSPGGETQYF. In DNA form, the CDR3 reads TGTGCCAGCAGTCAGAGTCCCGGAGGCGAGACCCAGTACTTC.

This clone was counted a few times. In DNA, the CDR3 is TGTGCCAGCAGTTTAGGGCAGTCAGGTCACTACGAGCAGTACTTC. This codes for CASSLGQSGHYEQYF. The chain uses TRBV27 and TRBJ2-7; D is undetermined. Germline-derived CDR1 and CDR2 are MNHEY and SMNVEV (reference sequence). This CDR3 has 15 amino acids. V lost 2 bases and J 3 bases, leaving 14 bases between the germline ends.

This rearrangement joins TRBV19 to TRBJ1-1; D uncertain. Germline V gene data show CDR1 as LNHDA and CDR2 as SQIVND (reference sequence). V lost 4 bases, J lost 5 bases, and 14 bases lay in between. The CDR3 has 14 amino acids. The CDR3 reads CASSTKKVGTEAFF. Here the CDR3 DNA reads TGTGCCAGTAGTACTAAGAAGGTTGGGACTGAAGCTTTCTTT.

The chain has TRBV13 and TRBJ1-1, with TRBD1 as a possible D gene (6 bases). Germline CDR1 is PRHDT and CDR2 is FYEKMQ (reference sequence). The CDR3 runs 15 residues. V was shortened by 2 bases and J by 1 base, with 11 bases between the two germline ends. CDR3 in amino acids: CASSLKGGRNTEAFF. CDR3 coding DNA: TGTGCCAGCAGCTTAAAAGGGGGAAGGAACACTGAAGCTTTCTTT.

This chain joins TRBV10-3 and TRBJ1-1; 10 bases match TRBD1. Germline lookup yields CDR1 ENHRY and CDR2 SYGVKD. The CDR3 is 17 residues long. The V segment lost 2 bases and the J segment 3 bases; nucleotides outside the gene matches: 9. The CDR3 spells CAISEGETGGADTEAFF. The CDR3 DNA sequence: TGTGCCATCAGTGAGGGTGAGACAGGGGGCGCAGACACTGAAGCTTTCTTT.

V and J are TRBV7-9 and TRBJ1-2, with D unresolved. Germline V gives CDR1 SEHNR, CDR2 FQNEAQ (reference sequence). The ends were cut back, 4 bases at V and 2 bases at J, with 11 bases in the middle. The CDR3 is 14 amino acids. The CDR3 region is CASSSLGSNYGYTF. CDR3 in DNA: TGTGCCAGCAGCTCCCTAGGGTCAAACTATGGCTACACCTTC. Looking up the rest from reference TRBV7-9 and TRBJ1-2 gives the full variable domain: DTGVSQNPRHKITKRGQNVTFRCDPISEHNRLYWYRQTLGQGPEFLTYFQNEAQLEKSRLLSDRFSAERPKGSFSTLEIQRTEQGDSAMYLCASSSLGSNYGYTFGSGTRLTVV.

The CDR3 DNA is TGTGCCAGCAGCTTAGCAGGTAGTGCGAACTATGGCTACACCTTC. It yields the protein CASSLAGSANYGYTF. The chain employs TRBV11-2 and TRBJ1-2; the D is unclear. Deletions cut 1 base from V and 2 bases from J, with 11 bases between. CDR1 SGHAT and CDR2 FQNNGV come from the germline V gene. This CDR3 spans 15 amino acids.

The chain is built from TRBV7-9 and TRBJ1-3, with a tentative D call TRBD1 (5 bases). The CDR3 is made up of 14 amino acids. Trimming took off 1 base at V and 1 base at J, with 5 bases between the two ends. Germline V gives CDR1 SEHNR, CDR2 FQNEAQ (reference sequence). CDR3 sequence: CASSLEGSGNTIYF. DNA for the CDR3: TGTGCCAGCAGCTTAGAGGGGTCTGGAAACACCATATATTTT.

The J gene is TRBJ1-3, the V gene TRBV2; TRBD1 might be the D (5 bases). Per the germline V gene, CDR1 is SNHLY and CDR2 is FYNNEI. The CDR3 runs 13 residues. Trimming stripped 9 bases from V and 3 bases from J, with 12 bases between. The DNA of the CDR3 is TGTGCCAGAAACGCCCAGGGTGGAAACACCATATATTTT. The encoded protein is CARNAQGGNTIYF.

The V call is TRBV19, the J call TRBJ1-1; D gene unclear. This CDR3 is built from 14 residues. V lost 7 bases and J lost 5, with 17 bases in between. Germline V CDR1 and CDR2: LNHDA, SQIVND (reference sequence). The CDR3 spells CASISATMMTEAFF. As DNA, the CDR3 is TGTGCCAGTATCTCGGCAACTATGATGACTGAAGCTTTCTTT.

The CDR3 sequence is CSAGAGGNSPLHF. CDR3 bases: TGCAGCGCCGGAGCAGGGGGCAATTCACCCCTCCACTTT. This rearrangement joins TRBV29-1 to TRBJ1-6, with TRBD1 identical over 8 bases. The V gene end was trimmed by 7 bases and the J gene end by 7 bases; junction bases not matched to a gene: 6. Per the germline V gene, CDR1 is SQVTM and CDR2 is ANQGSEA. This CDR3 is 13 amino acids long.

This clone was detected only once. The chain employs TRBV6-5 and TRBJ2-7; D gene uncertain. CDR1 is MNHEY, CDR2 SVGAGI, per germline. The length of the CDR3 is 12 residues. V lost 6 bases to trimming and J lost 7 bases, with 13 bases between them. The CDR3 here is CASSRHAGEQYF. Written as DNA, the CDR3 is TGTGCCAGCAGCCGCCATGCCGGGGAGCAGTACTTC.

CDR3 in amino acids: CSVAERGSTGELFF. CDR3 sequence (DNA): TGCAGCGTTGCCGAGCGGGGGAGCACCGGGGAGCTGTTTTTT. The chain couples TRBV29-1 to TRBJ2-2; 8 nucleotides match TRBD2. Germline V gene sequence: CDR1 SQVTM, CDR2 ANQGSEA. The CDR3 contains 14 residues. V lost 4 bases to trimming and J lost 4 bases; unmatched junction nucleotides: 5.

V and J are TRBV11-2 and TRBJ1-1; a possible D gene is TRBD1 (5 bases). The CDR3 totals 15 residues. V dropped 0 bases and J dropped 4 bases, with 12 bases sitting between them. The germline gives CDR1 SGHAT, CDR2 FQNNGV. DNA of the CDR3: TGTGCCAGCAGCTTAGATCTGTCGGGGGGCACTGAAGCTTTCTTT. It translates to CASSLDLSGGTEAFF.

This chain joins TRBV5-5 and TRBJ2-7; 13 bases fit TRBD2. This CDR3 has 14 amino acids. The ends lost 6 bases at V and 7 bases at J; junction bases unmatched: 7. From germline, CDR1 is SGHKS and CDR2 YYEKEE (reference sequence). The CDR3 here is CASTTSGGALEQYF. The CDR3 DNA is TGTGCCAGCACCACTAGCGGGGGGGCCCTAGAGCAGTACTTC.

The chain couples TRBV13 to TRBJ2-3; 15 nucleotides line up with TRBD2. The CDR3 loop spans 18 amino acids. Germline lookup yields CDR1 PRHDT and CDR2 FYEKMQ (reference sequence). V was clipped by 4 bases and J by 4 bases; unmatched bases: 9. The CDR3 loop is CASSSTRTSGGEADTQYF. The CDR3, as DNA: TGTGCCAGCAGCTCCACCCGGACTAGCGGGGGGGAGGCAGATACGCAGTATTTT.

The chain links TRBV2 to TRBJ1-1; D is uncertain. Trimming took off 8 bases at V and 2 bases at J, with 9 bases between the two ends. This CDR3 is 12 amino acids long. From germline, CDR1 is SNHLY and CDR2 FYNNEI. As DNA, the CDR3 is TGTGCCAGCCAGACGGAAAACACTGAAGCTTTCTTT. The encoded protein is CASQTENTEAFF.

A remark on this clone: Possible read error: a much larger clone is one base away. The chain links TRBV27 to TRBJ2-7; 8 nucleotides align to TRBD1. The CDR3 contains 13 residues. V gave up 2 bases and J gave up 3 bases; unmatched junction bases: 0. The germline gives CDR1 MNHEY, CDR2 SMNVEV (reference sequence). CDR3 sequence: CASSLDRGYEQYF. CDR3 coding DNA: TGTGCCAGCAGTTTAGACAGGGGCTACGAGCAGTACTTC.